Each of the 5 T cell receptor beta chains below was sequenced from the same sample in a study of T cells in Graves' hyperthyroidism and ophthalmopathy. Amplification targeted TCR beta CDR3 regions from RNA transcripts. First-round RT-PCR with HTBI primers amplified the TCR CDR3 region. Via MiXCR, TCRdb re-called the multiplex PCR reads, giving one row per CDR3 protein. Of approximately 380,000 distinct CDR3 sequences in the sample, roughly 19% were seen once. Sequenced material: blood. These TCRs come from a woman aged 18-29 years with Graves' hyperthyroidism.

This clonotype was detected many times. The rearrangement joins TRBV10-3 to TRBJ2-5; tentatively, D is TRBD1 (5 bases). This CDR3 region has 14 residues. V was cut by 6 bases and J by 3 bases, with 14 bases left in between. Germline V lookup: CDR1 ENHRY, CDR2 SYGVKD. The CDR3 loop is CAIRPRVGEETQYF. For the CDR3, the DNA is TGTGCCATCAGACCCAGGGTTGGAGAAGAGACCCAGTACTTC.

This clonotype was seen ten or more times. This chain links TRBV6-1 with TRBJ1-5, with D hard to call. The germline V gene has CDR1 MNHNS and CDR2 SASEGT. The length of the CDR3 is 14 residues. V shed 2 bases and J shed 4 bases, with 9 bases lying between them. The CDR3 region is CASSEWPTNQPQHF. The CDR3 DNA sequence: TGTGCCAGCAGTGAATGGCCTACAAATCAGCCCCAGCATTTT.

There are many counts of this clonotype. This chain connects TRBV6-5 to TRBJ1-1; unclear D gene. The CDR3 is 14 residues long. The germline V gene has CDR1 MNHEY and CDR2 SVGAGI. V was cut by 5 bases and J by 3 bases, with 13 bases left in between. CDR3 DNA sequence: TGTGCCAGCAGTCACCGGGGTGCGTACACTGAAGCTTTCTTT. Protein: CASSHRGAYTEAFF.

In the case of this clonotype: This may stem from a read error, because a much larger clone lies one nucleotide away. The rearrangement joins TRBV12-3 or TRBV12-4 to TRBJ1-2; D possibly corresponds to TRBD1 (6 bases). V lost 4 bases and J lost 6, with 12 bases in between. This CDR3 is built from 13 residues. CDR3: CASSSGGRDGYTF. The CDR3 DNA is TGTGCCAGCAGTTCCGGGGGGCGAGATGGCTACACCTTC.

In this sample, this clonotype turned up a few times. J is TRBJ2-7 and V is TRBV11-2; possibly TRBD1 or TRBD2 for D (6 bases each). This CDR3 has 14 residues. V was clipped by 0 bases and J by 3 bases, with 9 bases between them. Germline assignment: CDR1 SGHAT and CDR2 FQNNGV. The DNA for the CDR3 is TGTGCCAGCAGCTTAGAAGGGGGGTTCTACGAGCAGTACTTC. Residues: CASSLEGGFYEQYF.